The 27 T cell receptor beta chains reported below all come from one sample, sequenced in a study of T cell responses to AZD1222 COVID-19 vaccine. Data came from immunoSEQ multiplex PCR; TCRdb stores just in-frame clones and leaves some out. The table includes fewer than 120,000 clones, 81% detected once. Sequencing used peripheral blood, obtained on day 0 of AZD1222 vaccination. The receptors stem from an adult in good health.

The chain is built from TRBV28 and TRBJ2-2, with 10 nucleotides matching TRBD2. The germline V gene has CDR1 MDHEN and CDR2 SYDVKM. This CDR3 region has 14 residues. The V and J ends lost 2 bases and 6 bases, in that order; junction bases with no gene match: 0. DNA for the CDR3: TGTGCCAGCAGTTTAAGCGGGAGGGCCGGGGAGCTGTTTTTT. It yields the protein CASSLSGRAGELFF.

The chain recombines TRBV15 with TRBJ1-1, with D possibly being TRBD1 (6 bases). V was pared by 1 base and J by 6 bases, with 12 bases between. Germline V gives CDR1 LNHNV, CDR2 YYDKDF (reference sequence). There are 14 residues in the CDR3. CDR3 sequence: CATSRAGGQAEAFF. The CDR3, as DNA: TGTGCCACCAGCAGAGCCGGGGGGCAAGCTGAAGCTTTCTTT. The whole variable domain, remainder taken from reference TRBV15 and TRBJ1-1, is DAMVIQNPRYQVTQFGKPVTLSCSQTLNHNVMYWYQQKSSQAPKLLFHYYDKDFNNEADTPDNFQSRRPNTSFCFLDIRSPGLGDTAMYLCATSRAGGQAEAFFGQGTRLTVV.

The chain links TRBV19 to TRBJ2-4, with 9 bases aligning to TRBD2. CDR1 and CDR2 from the germline V gene are LNHDA and SQIVND (reference sequence). The CDR3 covers 12 residues. Trimming took 1 base from V and 16 from J; bases not matched to a gene: 5. The CDR3 sequence: CASSIGTSVAYF. The CDR3 DNA is TGTGCCAGTAGTATAGGGACTAGCGTAGCCTACTTC.

This chain joins TRBV12-3 or TRBV12-4 and TRBJ1-1; no clear D. The CDR3 is 12 residues long. The V end lost 3 bases, the J end lost 6 bases, and 8 bases lay between the germline ends. The CDR3 coding sequence is TGTGCCAGCAGTTTTACCGGGTCTGAAGCTTTCTTT. It specifies CASSFTGSEAFF.

The rearrangement uses TRBV5-1 and TRBJ2-2, with 8 bases that match TRBD2. Per germline, CDR1 SGHRS and CDR2 YFSETQ. V was clipped by 3 bases and J by 0 bases; unmatched bases: 4. This CDR3 comprises 16 residues. The CDR3 region has the DNA TGCGCCAGCAGCTCACTAGCGGCTACGAACACCGGGGAGCTGTTTTTT. Residues: CASSSLAATNTGELFF.

V is TRBV9 and J is TRBJ2-3; 9 bases match TRBD2. This CDR3 is 16 amino acids long. After removal of 0 bases from V and 2 bases from J, the junction contained 4 bases not matched to a gene. Germline V gene sequence: CDR1 SGDLS, CDR2 YYNGEE. CDR3 sequence: CASSVVAGGTTDTQYF. CDR3 in DNA: TGTGCCAGCAGCGTAGTCGCGGGGGGGACCACAGATACGCAGTATTTT. The whole variable domain, remainder taken from reference TRBV9 and TRBJ2-3, is DSGVTQTPKHLITATGQRVTLRCSPRSGDLSVYWYQQSLDQGLQFLIQYYNGEERAKGNILERFSAQQFPDLHSELNLSSLELGDSALYFCASSVVAGGTTDTQYFGPGTRLTVL.

The chain recombines TRBV6-4 with TRBJ2-1; TRBD1 might be the D (5 bases). The CDR3 has 13 amino acids. Trimming stripped 4 bases from V and 9 bases from J, with 13 bases between. Germline CDR1 MRHNA, CDR2 SNTAGT. The CDR3 DNA is TGTGCCAGCAGTGCCCGGGCTAGGGGTGAGCAGTTCTTC. As protein: CASSARARGEQFF.

The chain combines TRBV4-3 with TRBJ1-2; D unresolved. The germline V gene encodes CDR1 LGHNA and CDR2 YSLEER. This CDR3 comprises 15 residues. Trimming removed 4 bases at V and 4 bases at J, with 16 bases between. The CDR3 DNA is TGCGCCAGCAGCCCGGAGGTCTTGCGCTCCTATGGCTACACCTTC. Translated, it gives CASSPEVLRSYGYTF.

This rearrangement joins TRBV5-4 to TRBJ2-7, with D possibly matching TRBD2 (6 bases). CDR3 length: 15 amino acids. V lost 3 bases to trimming and J lost 0 bases, with 13 bases between them. Germline V gene sequence: CDR1 SGHNT, CDR2 YYREEE (reference sequence). CDR3 sequence: CASSSGLQSSYEQYF. For the CDR3, the DNA is TGTGCCAGCAGCTCGGGACTCCAGAGCTCCTACGAGCAGTACTTC. Drawing the rest from reference TRBV5-4 and TRBJ2-7, the complete variable domain is ETGVTQSPTHLIKTRGQQVTLRCSSQSGHNTVSWYQQALGQGPQFIFQYYREEENGRGNFPPRFSGLQFPNYSSELNVNALELDDSALYLCASSSGLQSSYEQYFGPGTRLTVT.

The V and J genes are TRBV30 and TRBJ1-6; tentatively, D is TRBD1 (5 bases). V was clipped by 4 bases and J by 3 bases, with 13 bases between them. CDR1 is GTSNPN, CDR2 SVGIG, per germline (reference sequence). This CDR3 is built from 15 residues. CDR3 loop: CAWTLAGSYNSPLHF. As DNA, the CDR3 is TGTGCCTGGACTCTGGCAGGGAGCTATAATTCACCCCTCCACTTT.

The rearrangement joins TRBV19 to TRBJ2-5; D unresolved. Germline V CDR1 and CDR2: LNHDA, SQIVND (reference sequence). The V end was cut by 1 base, the J end by 2 bases, with 8 bases between. The length of the CDR3 is 14 residues. CDR3 coding DNA: TGTGCCAGTAGTATAGGTGGCATACAAGAGACCCAGTACTTC. Its protein is CASSIGGIQETQYF.

The rearrangement links TRBV6-5 to TRBJ2-6; 7 bases fit TRBD1. The germline CDR1 and CDR2 sequences are MNHEY and SVGAGI. V lost 6 bases to trimming and J lost 4 bases; unmatched junction nucleotides: 3. The length of the CDR3 is 14 residues. The CDR3 sequence is CASSPDRGANVLTF. The CDR3 bases are TGTGCCAGCAGCCCGGACAGGGGGGCCAACGTCCTGACTTTC.

The chain recombines TRBV18 with TRBJ1-4, with D unresolved. Trimming took 2 bases from V and 0 from J, leaving 4 bases between them. This CDR3 comprises 14 residues. Germline V gene data show CDR1 as KGHSH and CDR2 as LQKENI. CDR3 coding DNA: TGTGCCAGCTCACCATTCTCAACTAATGAAAAACTGTTTTTT. This codes for CASSPFSTNEKLFF.

The chain combines TRBV5-1 with TRBJ1-3; possible D gene TRBD1, 6 bases. This CDR3 is built from 15 residues. The V gene lost 1 base and the J gene lost 3 bases, with 11 bases spanning the gap. CDR1 and CDR2 (germline): SGHRS, YFSETQ. The DNA for the CDR3 is TGCGCCAGCAGCTTGCGAGGGGGTGGTGGAAACACCATATATTTT. Residues: CASSLRGGGGNTIYF.

This chain connects TRBV14 to TRBJ2-7; D is ambiguous. Germline assignment: CDR1 SGHDN and CDR2 FVKESK. V was shortened by 0 bases and J by 5 bases, with 14 bases between the two germline ends. This CDR3 spans 15 amino acids. The DNA for the CDR3 is TGTGCCAGCAGCCAAGATCTATGGAGTTCCCACGAGCAGTACTTC. Translated, it gives CASSQDLWSSHEQYF. Full variable domain (missing parts from reference TRBV14 and TRBJ2-7): EAGVTQFPSHSVIEKGQTVTLRCDPISGHDNLYWYRRVMGKEIKFLLHFVKESKQDESGMPNNRFLAERTGGTYSTLKVQPAELEDSGVYFCASSQDLWSSHEQYFGPGTRLTVT.

CDR3 nucleotide sequence: TGTGCCAGCAGCTCGAGCGGGGTAAGGTACAATGAGCAGTTCTTC. This encodes CASSSSGVRYNEQFF. This chain connects TRBV7-3 to TRBJ2-1, with 7 bases identical to TRBD2. Unmatched junction bases numbered 7, after V lost 4 bases and J lost 4 bases. Germline loops: CDR1 SGHTA, CDR2 FQGTGA. This CDR3 region has 15 residues.

J is TRBJ2-3 and V is TRBV7-9; 12 nucleotides align to TRBD2. The junction had 3 bases not matched to a gene; V was cut back by 3 bases and J by 5 bases. The germline V gene encodes CDR1 SEHNR and CDR2 FQNEAQ (reference sequence). This CDR3 has 15 residues. As DNA, the CDR3 is TGTGCCAGCAGCTTTCTAGCGGGGGGGCGAGATACGCAGTATTTT. Translation gives CASSFLAGGRDTQYF. The full variable domain, completed using reference TRBV7-9 and TRBJ2-3, is DTGVSQNPRHKITKRGQNVTFRCDPISEHNRLYWYRQTLGQGPEFLTYFQNEAQLEKSRLLSDRFSAERPKGSFSTLEIQRTEQGDSAMYLCASSFLAGGRDTQYFGPGTRLTVL.

In this sample, this clone turned up a few times. Other DNA sequences from this sample encode an identical CDR3 as well. This chain joins TRBV12-3 or TRBV12-4 and TRBJ1-1; D uncertain. V was pared by 3 bases and J by 2 bases, with 4 bases between. CDR3 length: 12 residues. CDR3 nucleotide sequence: TGTGCCAGCAGTTTCAGTAACACTGAAGCTTTCTTT. Its translation is CASSFSNTEAFF.

This clone was seen more than once but under ten times. V usage is TRBV28 and J usage is TRBJ2-5; no clear D gene. This CDR3 has 15 amino acids. The germline CDR1 and CDR2 sequences are MDHEN and SYDVKM. Trimming removed 5 bases from V and 1 base from J, with 14 bases in between. CDR3 in amino acids: CASSPRGRTQETQYF. In DNA, the CDR3 is TGTGCCAGCAGTCCACGAGGCCGGACCCAAGAGACCCAGTACTTC.

This clone is a singleton in its sample. This chain joins TRBV5-1 and TRBJ1-1; the D gene is possibly TRBD1 (5 bases). In germline, CDR1 is SGHRS, CDR2 YFSETQ. This CDR3 is built from 15 residues. The V gene lost 1 base and the J gene lost 2 bases, with 12 bases spanning the gap. In nucleotides, the CDR3 is TGCGCCAGCAGCTTGTCCGTTCAGGGAAACACTGAAGCTTTCTTT. It yields the protein CASSLSVQGNTEAFF. Drawing the rest from reference TRBV5-1 and TRBJ1-1, the complete variable domain is KAGVTQTPRYLIKTRGQQVTLSCSPISGHRSVSWYQQTPGQGLQFLFEYFSETQRNKGNFPGRFSGRQFSNSRSEMNVSTLELGDSALYLCASSLSVQGNTEAFFGQGTRLTVV.

Only one count was recorded for this clone. The rearrangement uses TRBV28 and TRBJ2-7; possible D gene TRBD2, 7 bases. Trimming pared 7 bases from V and 0 bases from J, leaving 16 bases between. CDR1 is MDHEN and CDR2 is SYDVKM in the germline V gene. The CDR3 totals 15 residues. The CDR3 spells CASTGGQAYSYEQYF. The CDR3 DNA sequence: TGTGCCAGCACCGGGGGGCAGGCTTACTCCTACGAGCAGTACTTC.

V is TRBV19 and J is TRBJ1-1, with D tentatively TRBD1 (5 bases). Germline V gene lookup returns CDR1 LNHDA and CDR2 SQIVND (reference sequence). Trimming cost V 3 bases and J 1 base, with 15 bases left between them. The CDR3 runs 16 residues. CDR3 residues: CASSMRGTGTNTEAFF. The CDR3 nucleotides read TGTGCCAGTAGTATGAGGGGTACGGGAACGAACACTGAAGCTTTCTTT.

This chain uses TRBV7-9 with TRBJ2-2, with D unclear. Trimming stripped 4 bases from V and 1 base from J, with 10 bases between. The CDR3 spans 15 residues. CDR1 is SEHNR and CDR2 is FQNEAQ in the germline V gene (reference sequence). The CDR3 loop is CASSSVWLNTGELFF. For the CDR3, the DNA is TGTGCCAGCAGCTCGGTCTGGCTGAACACCGGGGAGCTGTTTTTT.

V gene TRBV7-2 combines with J gene TRBJ1-5; 7 positions agree with TRBD1. Trimming took 5 bases from V and 4 from J; bases not matched to a gene: 11. This CDR3 is built from 16 residues. CDR1 and CDR2 from the germline V gene are SGHTA and FQGNSA. CDR3 region: CASSRYRGQINQPQHF. CDR3 bases: TGTGCCAGCAGCCGTTACCGGGGACAGATAAATCAGCCCCAGCATTTT.

The gene calls are TRBV12-3 or TRBV12-4 and TRBJ1-2; D might be TRBD1 (5 bases). The CDR3 spans 13 residues. Trimming took off 7 bases at V and 4 bases at J, with 13 bases between the two ends. CDR3 in DNA: TGTGCCAGCAAGGGACCGAGGTGCTATGGCTACACCTTC. The encoded protein is CASKGPRCYGYTF.

The J gene is TRBJ2-1, the V gene TRBV9; TRBD1 agrees at 7 bases. CDR1 and CDR2 (germline): SGDLS, YYNGEE. V lost 3 bases to trimming and J lost 0 bases; unmatched junction nucleotides: 9. This CDR3 has 17 amino acids. The DNA of the CDR3 is TGTGCCAGCAGCGACCATCCACAGGGGAGCTCCTACAATGAGCAGTTCTTC. It translates to CASSDHPQGSSYNEQFF. Filled out from reference TRBV9 and TRBJ2-1, the complete variable domain reads DSGVTQTPKHLITATGQRVTLRCSPRSGDLSVYWYQQSLDQGLQFLIQYYNGEERAKGNILERFSAQQFPDLHSELNLSSLELGDSALYFCASSDHPQGSSYNEQFFGPGTRLTVL.

This clone appeared a few times. The genes are TRBV5-5 and TRBJ2-1; perhaps D is TRBD1 or TRBD2 (5 bases each). V was trimmed by 0 bases and J by 9 bases, leaving 13 bases between them. The CDR3 has 14 residues. Looked up from germline, CDR1 is SGHKS and CDR2 is YYEKEE (reference sequence). The CDR3: CASSLAAGAGEQFF. CDR3 DNA sequence: TGTGCCAGCAGCTTGGCTGCCGGGGCCGGTGAGCAGTTCTTC. The variable domain in full, with the rest retrieved from reference TRBV5-5 and TRBJ2-1, is DAGVTQSPTHLIKTRGQQVTLRCSPISGHKSVSWYQQVLGQGPQFIFQYYEKEERGRGNFPDRFSARQFPNYSSELNVNALLLGDSALYLCASSLAAGAGEQFFGPGTRLTVL.